Listed here are 14 T cell receptor beta chains from one sample, sequenced in a study of Ad26.COV2.S vaccination and SARS-CoV-2 variants. The treatment: roughly 18 received Ad26.COV2.S at low or high dose, single or two shots; about 5 received placebo; per-sample allocation not given. Repertoires come from day 63 after the first vaccine or placebo injection. Assay: immunoSEQ multiplex PCR; the TCRdb copy retains only in-frame clones and omits some. Of about 410,000 clones in the sample, about 91% were seen once. The sequencing used peripheral blood, collected in a trial of Ad26.COV2.S vaccine versus placebo. All receptors derive from a person aged 18-60 years who received the Ad26.COV2.S COVID-19 vaccine or a placebo.

The chain uses TRBV7-9 and TRBJ1-1; D perhaps matches TRBD1 (5 bases). The CDR3 sequence is 12 residues long. Germline-derived CDR1 and CDR2 are SEHNR and FQNEAQ (reference sequence). V gave up 1 base and J gave up 8 bases, with 8 bases separating them. The CDR3 nucleotides are TGTGCCAGCAGCTTAGGACAGTTAGAAGCTTTCTTT. Its protein product is CASSLGQLEAFF.

The J gene is TRBJ1-5, the V gene TRBV5-6, with D perhaps matching TRBD1 (6 bases). V shed 0 bases and J shed 2 bases, with 6 bases lying between them. This CDR3 region has 14 residues. Germline CDR1 and CDR2: SGHDT and YYEEEE. The CDR3 is CASSLAGGNQPQHF. The CDR3 coding sequence is TGTGCCAGCAGCTTGGCAGGGGGCAATCAGCCCCAGCATTTT.

The chain joins TRBV5-3 to TRBJ1-3, with unresolved D. TRBV5-3 is labeled an ORF, and its function is uncertain. Trimming shortened V by 4 bases and J by 4 bases, and 18 bases separated the two germline ends. The CDR3 runs to 16 residues. This CDR3 is CARSPNLGSAGNTIYF. The DNA of the CDR3 is TGTGCCAGAAGCCCGAACCTGGGGTCCGCCGGAAACACCATATATTTT.

V and J are TRBV2 and TRBJ2-5, with 11 bases matching TRBD2. Germline V gene data show CDR1 as SNHLY and CDR2 as FYNNEI. This CDR3 is 18 amino acids long. With V trimmed by 7 bases and J by 1 base, 14 bases remained unmatched. CDR3 sequence: CASNGPTSGARPQETQYF. DNA for the CDR3: TGTGCCAGCAACGGCCCGACTAGCGGGGCTCGCCCCCAAGAGACCCAGTACTTC.

In DNA, the CDR3 is TGTGCCAGCAGAAGTAACAACCACTACACCTTC. Protein product: CASRSNNHYTF. This rearrangement joins TRBV28 to TRBJ1-2, with D unclear. Germline CDR1 reads MDHEN; CDR2 reads SYDVKM. Trimming cost V 6 bases and J 10 bases, with 12 bases left between them. CDR3 length equals 11 residues.

This clone appeared once. The V call is TRBV6-6, the J call TRBJ2-2; tentative D call: TRBD1 (6 bases). CDR3 length: 13 amino acids. V was trimmed by 5 bases and J by 5 bases, leaving 9 bases between them. Germline CDR1 MNHNY, CDR2 SVGAGI (reference sequence). CDR3 sequence (DNA): TGTGCCAGCAGTCGGACAGTAACCGGGGAGCTGTTTTTT. This codes for CASSRTVTGELFF.

The genes are TRBV4-3 and TRBJ1-5; D is ambiguous. This CDR3 region has 13 residues. Per the germline V gene, CDR1 is LGHNA and CDR2 is YSLEER. V shed 0 bases and J shed 4 bases, with 4 bases lying between them. The chain's CDR3 is CASSQDRNQPQHF. The CDR3 nucleotides read TGCGCCAGCAGCCAAGACAGGAATCAGCCCCAGCATTTT.

The rearrangement uses TRBV11-2 and TRBJ1-3; no clear D. The V and J ends lost 1 base and 4 bases respectively, with 8 bases between them. The CDR3 is made up of 14 amino acids. Per the germline V gene, CDR1 is SGHAT and CDR2 is FQNNGV. The CDR3 bases are TGTGCCAGCAGCTTAGGGCTTATGGGAAACACCATATATTTT. Its protein is CASSLGLMGNTIYF.

V gene TRBV11-2 combines with J gene TRBJ2-7, with D unresolved. V was pared by 5 bases and J by 4 bases, with 12 bases between. Per germline, CDR1 SGHAT and CDR2 FQNNGV. The CDR3 is made up of 13 amino acids. CDR3 in amino acids: CASSLHPSYEQYF. The DNA for the CDR3 is TGTGCCAGCAGCCTTCACCCGTCTTACGAGCAGTACTTC.

This chain links TRBV18 with TRBJ1-1; 7 bases line up with TRBD1. CDR1 is KGHSH, CDR2 LQKENI, per germline. CDR3 length equals 13 residues. J lost 7 bases, V lost 3 bases, and 5 bases had no gene match. The CDR3 coding sequence is TGTGCCAGCTCACCGCGGGACAGCAGTGAAGCTTTCTTT. It encodes CASSPRDSSEAFF.

This chain links TRBV18 with TRBJ1-6, with D maybe TRBD1 (5 bases). Germline V gene sequence: CDR1 KGHSH, CDR2 LQKENI. Trimming pared 3 bases from V and 13 bases from J, leaving 16 bases between. CDR3 size: 14 residues. CDR3 loop: CASSPYSGGGPLHF. CDR3 DNA sequence: TGTGCCAGCTCACCTTACTCGGGGGGAGGTCCCCTCCACTTT.

This clone was detected a few times. The chain uses TRBV3-1 (or the pseudogene TRBV3-2) and TRBJ2-1; TRBD2 aligns across 13 bases. The germline V gene encodes CDR1 LGHDT and CDR2 YNNKEL (reference sequence). The CDR3 spans 15 residues. Unmatched junction bases numbered 7, after V lost 4 bases and J lost 10 bases. The CDR3 DNA follows: TGTGCCAGCAGCCGGACTAGCGGGAGTCTGCGAGAGCAGTTCTTC. It encodes CASSRTSGSLREQFF.

A single count supports this clone. CDR3 sequence: CASSRLWEDTQYF. In DNA form, the CDR3 reads TGCGCCAGCAGCCGATTGTGGGAGGATACGCAGTATTTT. This sequence joins TRBV4-1 and TRBJ2-3; weak D call: TRBD2 (5 bases). The germline V gene encodes CDR1 MGHRA and CDR2 YSYEKL. This CDR3 comprises 13 residues. With 4 bases removed from V and 6 bases from J, the gap between germline ends came to 11 bases.

The chain recombines TRBV28 with TRBJ2-5; no clear D gene. From germline, CDR1 is MDHEN and CDR2 SYDVKM. CDR3 size: 16 residues. The V and J ends lost 8 bases and 4 bases respectively, with 23 bases between them. The CDR3 region is CASVSALRGPTETQYF. The CDR3 DNA reads TGTGCCAGCGTTTCGGCCCTGAGAGGTCCCACAGAGACCCAGTACTTC.